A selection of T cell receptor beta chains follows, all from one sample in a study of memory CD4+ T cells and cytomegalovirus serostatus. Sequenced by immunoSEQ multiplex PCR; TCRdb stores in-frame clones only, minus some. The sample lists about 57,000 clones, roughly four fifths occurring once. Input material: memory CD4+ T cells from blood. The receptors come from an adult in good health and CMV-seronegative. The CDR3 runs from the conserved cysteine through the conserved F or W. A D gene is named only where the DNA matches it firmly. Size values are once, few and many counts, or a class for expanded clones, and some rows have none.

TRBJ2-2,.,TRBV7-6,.,CASSSRNTGELFF,TGTGCCAGCAGCTCGCGAAACACCGGGGAGCTGTTTTTT
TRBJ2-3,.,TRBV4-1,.,CASSQAEGPDTQYF,TGCGCCAGCAGCCAAGCTGAGGGACCAGATACGCAGTATTTT
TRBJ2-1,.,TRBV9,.,CASSPDPWDEQFF,TGTGCCAGCAGCCCGGACCCTTGGGATGAGCAGTTCTTC
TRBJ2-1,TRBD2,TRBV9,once,CASSVSGFEQFF,TGTGCCAGCAGCGTTAGCGGGTTTGAGCAGTTCTTC
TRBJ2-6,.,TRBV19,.,CATKIQISGANVLTF,TGTGCCACCAAGATACAGATCTCTGGGGCCAACGTCCTGACTTTC
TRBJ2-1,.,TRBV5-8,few,CASSLLGVNSYNEQFF,TGTGCCAGCAGCTTGCTTGGCGTCAACTCCTACAATGAGCAGTTCTTC
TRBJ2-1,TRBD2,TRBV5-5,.,CASSLISGRVNEQFF,TGTGCCAGCAGCCTAATTAGCGGGAGGGTCAATGAGCAGTTCTTC
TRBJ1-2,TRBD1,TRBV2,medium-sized,CASSGLQGANYGYTF,TGTGCCAGCAGTGGTCTACAGGGGGCAAACTATGGCTACACCTTC
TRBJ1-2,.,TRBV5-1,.,CASSLGWNYGYTF,TGCGCCAGCAGCTTGGGGTGGAACTATGGCTACACCTTC
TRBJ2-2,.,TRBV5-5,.,CASSWDPAGTTGELFF,TGTGCCAGCAGCTGGGACCCGGCGGGAACCACCGGGGAGCTGTTTTTT
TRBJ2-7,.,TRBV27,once,CASSFSGSLLHF,TGTGCCAGCAGTTTCTCTGGGAGCCTCCTCCACTTC
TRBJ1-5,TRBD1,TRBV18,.,CASSPTGGNQPQHF,TGTGCCAGCTCGCCAACAGGGGGCAATCAGCCCCAGCATTTT
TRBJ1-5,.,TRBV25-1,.,CASSATVSNQPQHF,TGTGCCAGCAGTGCTACAGTAAGCAATCAGCCCCAGCATTTT
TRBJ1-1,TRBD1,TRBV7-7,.,CASSRGPGLEAFF,TGTGCTAGCAGCAGGGGGCCCGGGCTGGAAGCTTTCTTT
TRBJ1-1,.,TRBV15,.,CATSRNHGGTEAFF,TGTGCCACCAGCAGAAACCACGGGGGCACTGAAGCTTTCTTT
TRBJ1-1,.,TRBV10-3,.,CAISEVQISNTEAFF,TGTGCCATCAGTGAGGTCCAGATTTCAAACACTGAAGCTTTCTTT
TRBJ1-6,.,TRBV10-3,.,CAISPTAPNSPLHF,TGTGCCATCAGCCCGACAGCGCCCAATTCACCCCTCCACTTT
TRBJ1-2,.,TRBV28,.,CASSSVRYTF,TGTGCCAGCAGTTCGGTCCGCTACACCTTC
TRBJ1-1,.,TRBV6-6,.,CASSYEGRGAEAFF,TGTGCCAGCAGTTACGAAGGGAGAGGAGCGGAAGCTTTCTTT
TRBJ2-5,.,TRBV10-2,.,CASRGETQYF,TGCGCCAGCCGGGGGGAGACCCAGTACTTC
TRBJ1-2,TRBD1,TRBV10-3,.,CAVETGGAGGGYTF,TGTGCCGTCGAGACAGGGGGCGCTGGGGGTGGCTACACCTTC
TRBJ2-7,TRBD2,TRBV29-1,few,CSVDVPGGTYEQYF,TGCAGCGTTGACGTTCCCGGGGGGACCTACGAGCAGTACTTC
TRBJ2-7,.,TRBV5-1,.,CASSLTTARTNPYEQYF,TGCGCCAGCAGCTTGACAACGGCTAGGACTAACCCCTACGAGCAGTACTTC
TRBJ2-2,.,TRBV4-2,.,CASSQVLVGARTGELFF,TGTGCCAGCAGCCAAGTGCTTGTGGGGGCCCGTACCGGGGAGCTGTTTTTT
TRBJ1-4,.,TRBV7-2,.,CASSSQSSHDEKLFF,TGTGCCAGCAGCAGTCAGTCCAGCCACGATGAAAAACTGTTTTTT
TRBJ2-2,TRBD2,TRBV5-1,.,CASSPTAGETGELFF,TGCGCCAGCAGCCCGACGGCGGGGGAAACCGGGGAGCTGTTTTTT
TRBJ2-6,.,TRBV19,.,CASSLGVSGANVLTF,TGTGCCAGTAGTCTGGGGGTCTCTGGGGCCAACGTCCTGACTTTC
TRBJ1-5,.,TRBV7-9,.,CASSYGWQPQHF,TGTGCCAGCAGCTATGGTTGGCAGCCCCAGCATTTT
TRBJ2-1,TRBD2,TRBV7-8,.,CASSSSWGGEEQFF,TGTGCCAGCAGCTCCTCCTGGGGGGGGGAAGAGCAGTTCTTC
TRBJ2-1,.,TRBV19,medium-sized,CASSPEWRLRQDNEQFF,TGTGCCAGTAGCCCGGAGTGGAGGCTCAGACAGGACAATGAGCAGTTCTTC
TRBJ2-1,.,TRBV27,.,CASMTVQGWYNEQFF,TGTGCCAGCATGACGGTGCAAGGGTGGTACAATGAGCAGTTCTTC
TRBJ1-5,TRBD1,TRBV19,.,CASGGTGDIRNQPQHF,TGTGCCAGTGGGGGGACAGGGGACATCAGGAATCAGCCCCAGCATTTT
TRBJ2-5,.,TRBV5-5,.,CASSLGTKETQYF,TGTGCCAGCAGCTTGGGAACAAAAGAGACCCAGTACTTC
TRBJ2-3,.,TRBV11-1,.,CASSFEATQYF,TGTGCCAGCAGCTTCGAGGCAACGCAGTATTTT
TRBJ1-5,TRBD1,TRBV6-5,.,CASRPHDRDNQPQHF,TGTGCCAGCAGACCCCACGACAGGGACAATCAGCCCCAGCATTTT
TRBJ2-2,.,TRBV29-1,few,CSVEDNTGELFF,TGCAGCGTTGAGGACAACACCGGGGAGCTGTTTTTT
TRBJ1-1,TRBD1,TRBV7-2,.,CASSPGTGRPKNTEAFF,TGTGCCAGCAGCCCCGGGACAGGGAGGCCAAAGAACACTGAAGCTTTCTTT
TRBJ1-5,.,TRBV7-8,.,CASSLPGRAGRNQPQHF,TGTGCCAGCAGCTTACCAGGGCGTGCCGGGCGCAATCAGCCCCAGCATTTT
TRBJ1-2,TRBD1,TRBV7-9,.,CASSLGQGYGYTF,TGTGCCAGCAGCCTCGGACAGGGGTACGGCTACACCTTC
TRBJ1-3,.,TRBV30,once,CACRGPFVNTIYF,TGTGCCTGCCGCGGTCCGTTTGTAAACACCATATATTTT
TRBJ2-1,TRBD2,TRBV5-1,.,CASSLLAGEANEQFF,TGCGCCAGCAGCCTACTAGCGGGAGAGGCCAATGAGCAGTTCTTC
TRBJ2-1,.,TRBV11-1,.,CASSLVRNNEQFF,TGTGCCAGCAGCTTAGTTCGAAACAATGAGCAGTTCTTC
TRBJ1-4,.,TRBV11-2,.,CASSYPPGGGKLFF,TGTGCCAGCAGTTACCCCCCCGGGGGGGGAAAACTGTTTTTT
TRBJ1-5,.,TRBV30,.,CAWSAGGWGQPQHF,TGTGCCTGGAGTGCGGGGGGCTGGGGTCAGCCCCAGCATTTT
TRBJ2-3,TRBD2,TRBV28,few,CASSLPPPPVAGGGDTQYF,TGTGCCAGCAGTTTACCCCCACCCCCCGTAGCGGGGGGGGGAGATACGCAGTATTTT
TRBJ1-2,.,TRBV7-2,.,CASSSSGRYGYTF,TGTGCCAGCAGCTCATCGGGGCGGTATGGCTACACCTTC
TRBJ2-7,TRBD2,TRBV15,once,CATSNPTQRELRF,TGTGCCACCAGCAACCCAACTCAGCGGGAGTTAAGATTC
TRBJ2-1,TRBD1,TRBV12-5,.,CASGVRDSASYNEQFF,TGTGCTAGTGGTGTCCGGGACAGTGCCTCCTACAATGAGCAGTTCTTC
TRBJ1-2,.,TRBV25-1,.,CASSENEGYGYTF,TGTGCCAGCAGTGAAAATGAGGGGTATGGCTACACCTTC